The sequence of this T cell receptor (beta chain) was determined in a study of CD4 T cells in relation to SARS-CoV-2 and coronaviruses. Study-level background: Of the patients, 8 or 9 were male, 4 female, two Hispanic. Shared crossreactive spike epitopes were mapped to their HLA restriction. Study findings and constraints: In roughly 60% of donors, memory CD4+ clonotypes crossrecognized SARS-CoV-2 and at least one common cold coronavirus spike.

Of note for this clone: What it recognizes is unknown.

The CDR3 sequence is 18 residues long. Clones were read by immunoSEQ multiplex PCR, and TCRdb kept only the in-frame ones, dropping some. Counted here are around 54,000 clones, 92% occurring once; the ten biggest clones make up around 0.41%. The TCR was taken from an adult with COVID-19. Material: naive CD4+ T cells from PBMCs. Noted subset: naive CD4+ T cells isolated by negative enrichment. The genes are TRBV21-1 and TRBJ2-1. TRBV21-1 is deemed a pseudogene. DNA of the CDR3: TGTGCCAGCAGCAAAGCTTGTACTCCGGGACCCATCTACAATGAGCAGTTCTTC. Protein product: CASSKACTPGPIYNEQFF.